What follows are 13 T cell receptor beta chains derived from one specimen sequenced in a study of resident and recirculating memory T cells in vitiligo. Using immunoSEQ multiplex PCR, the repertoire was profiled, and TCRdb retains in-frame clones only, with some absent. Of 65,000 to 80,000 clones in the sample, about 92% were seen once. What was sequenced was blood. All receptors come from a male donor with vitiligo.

In nucleotides, the CDR3 is TGCGCCAGCAGCCCCTTAGCGGGAGGGAGCCCAGATACGCAGTATTTT. Amino acid sequence: CASSPLAGGSPDTQYF. The chain has TRBV5-1 and TRBJ2-3; 11 bases align to TRBD2. Germline V CDR1 and CDR2: SGHRS, YFSETQ. This CDR3 is 16 amino acids long. V was clipped by 4 bases and J by 4 bases; unmatched bases: 8.

The CDR3 protein is CASSRSQGNEQYF. Written as DNA, the CDR3 is TGTGCCAGCTCACGCAGCCAGGGGAACGAGCAGTACTTC. The chain employs TRBV18 and TRBJ2-7; the D gene is possibly TRBD1 (6 bases). V lost 4 bases and J 5 bases, leaving 12 bases between the germline ends. The length of the CDR3 is 13 residues. Germline V gene data show CDR1 as KGHSH and CDR2 as LQKENI.

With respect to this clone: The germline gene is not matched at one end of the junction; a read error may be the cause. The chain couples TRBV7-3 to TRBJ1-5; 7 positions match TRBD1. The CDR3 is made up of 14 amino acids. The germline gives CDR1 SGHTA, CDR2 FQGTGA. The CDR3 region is CASSLRGGNQPQHF. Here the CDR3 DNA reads TGTGCCAGCAGCTTAAGAGGGGGCAACCAGCCCCAGCATTTT.

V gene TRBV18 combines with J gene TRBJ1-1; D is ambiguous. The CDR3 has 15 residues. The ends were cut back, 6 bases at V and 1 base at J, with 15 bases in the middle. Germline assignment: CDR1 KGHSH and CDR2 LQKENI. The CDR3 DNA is TGTGCCAGCTCCGAATATACGGTCGGGAACACTGAAGCTTTCTTT. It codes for CASSEYTVGNTEAFF.

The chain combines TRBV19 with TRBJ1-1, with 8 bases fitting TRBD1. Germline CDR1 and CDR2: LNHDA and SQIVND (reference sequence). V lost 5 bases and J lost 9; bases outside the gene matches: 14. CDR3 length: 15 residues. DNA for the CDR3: TGTGCCAGTAGTTCCTCGCCCGGGACAGGTTTGAAAGCTTTCTTT. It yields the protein CASSSSPGTGLKAFF.

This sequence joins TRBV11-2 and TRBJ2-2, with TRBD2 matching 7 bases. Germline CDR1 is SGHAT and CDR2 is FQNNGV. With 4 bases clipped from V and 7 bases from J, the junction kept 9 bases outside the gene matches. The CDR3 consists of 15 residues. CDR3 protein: CASSWLRTRGGELFF. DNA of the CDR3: TGTGCCAGCAGCTGGCTGAGGACTAGGGGCGGGGAGCTGTTTTTT. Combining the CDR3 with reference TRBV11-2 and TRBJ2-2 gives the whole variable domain EAGVAQSPRYKIIEKRQSVAFWCNPISGHATLYWYQQILGQGPKLLIQFQNNGVVDDSQLPKDRFSAERLKGVDSTLKIQPAKLEDSAVYLCASSWLRTRGGELFFGEGSRLTVL.

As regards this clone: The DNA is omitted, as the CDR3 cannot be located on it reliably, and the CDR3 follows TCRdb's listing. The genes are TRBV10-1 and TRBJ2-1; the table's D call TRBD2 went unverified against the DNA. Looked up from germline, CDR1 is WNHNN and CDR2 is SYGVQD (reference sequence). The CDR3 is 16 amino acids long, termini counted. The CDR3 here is CASSLGGVHFGNEQFF.

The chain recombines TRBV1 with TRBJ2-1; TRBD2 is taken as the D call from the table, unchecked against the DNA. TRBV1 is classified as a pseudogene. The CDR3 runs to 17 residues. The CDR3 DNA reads TGCACCAGCAGCCCTTACGACTGGCCGAGCTCCTACAATGAGCAGTTCTTC. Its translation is CTSSPYDWPSSYNEQFF.

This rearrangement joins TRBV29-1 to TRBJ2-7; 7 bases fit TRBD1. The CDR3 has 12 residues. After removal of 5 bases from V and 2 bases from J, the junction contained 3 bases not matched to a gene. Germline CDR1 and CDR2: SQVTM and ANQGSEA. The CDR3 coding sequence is TGCAGCGTTAAGGGACAGACCTACGAGCAGTACTTC. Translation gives CSVKGQTYEQYF.

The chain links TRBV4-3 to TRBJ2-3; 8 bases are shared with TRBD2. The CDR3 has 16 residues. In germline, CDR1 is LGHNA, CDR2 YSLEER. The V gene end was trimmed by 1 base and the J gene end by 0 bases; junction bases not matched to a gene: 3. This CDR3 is CASSQGASGSTDTQYF. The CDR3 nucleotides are TGCGCCAGCAGCCAAGGAGCTAGCGGGAGCACAGATACGCAGTATTTT.

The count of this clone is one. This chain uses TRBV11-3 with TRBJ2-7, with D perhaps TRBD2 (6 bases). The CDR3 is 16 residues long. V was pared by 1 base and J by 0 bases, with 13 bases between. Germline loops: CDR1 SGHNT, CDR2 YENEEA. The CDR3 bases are TGTGCCAGCAGCTTAGTCGCGGGGTCCACCTCCTACGAGCAGTACTTC. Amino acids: CASSLVAGSTSYEQYF.

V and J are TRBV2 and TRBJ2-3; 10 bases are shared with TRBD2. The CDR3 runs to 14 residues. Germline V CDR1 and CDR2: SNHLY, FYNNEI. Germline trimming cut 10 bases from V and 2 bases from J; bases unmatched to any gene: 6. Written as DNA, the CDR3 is TGTGCCACACTAGCGGGAACATCCACAGATACGCAGTATTTT. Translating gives CATLAGTSTDTQYF.

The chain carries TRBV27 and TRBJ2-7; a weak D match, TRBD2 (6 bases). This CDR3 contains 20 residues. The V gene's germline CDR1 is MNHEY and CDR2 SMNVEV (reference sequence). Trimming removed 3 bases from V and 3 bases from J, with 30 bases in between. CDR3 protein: CASSFSVLSQWDLTFYEQYF. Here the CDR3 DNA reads TGTGCCAGCAGTTTCTCGGTCCTCAGCCAATGGGACTTAACCTTCTACGAGCAGTACTTC.